The clone carrying this TCR beta chain is a singleton in its sample. Its antigen is not known. V shed 4 bases and J 2 bases; nucleotides not matched to a gene: 5. Germline loops: CDR1 SGHTS, CDR2 YDEGEE. This CDR3 has 15 amino acids. The record originates from a study of cytotoxic CD8 clonotypes in ibrutinib-treated CLL. Across the whole study: Response sampling took place at median 12 months of treatment, range 6 to 36.

TCRdb's table, derived via immunoSEQ multiplex PCR, lists solely in-frame clones and lacks some. The sample shows about 180,000 clones, approximately 80% of them seen only once. Overall study results and limits: Upon ibrutinib response clonality rose, and upon progression it fell back toward baseline.

This receptor was identified in a human donor with chronic lymphocytic leukemia. Sequences were derived from PBMCs, sampled after 24 months of ibrutinib treatment. This chain connects TRBV5-8 to TRBJ2-7; 11 bases agree with TRBD1. Here the CDR3 reads CASSEDRGPPYEQYF. CDR3 DNA sequence: TGTGCCAGCAGCGAGGACAGGGGGCCCCCCTACGAGCAGTACTTC.